The entry below gives a single TCR beta chain sequence along with its context. Its antigen remains unidentified. Germline values: CDR1 SQVTM, CDR2 ANQGSEA. The CDR3 length is 15 residues. The V and J ends lost 6 bases and 2 bases respectively, with 17 bases between them. Random-hexamer reverse transcription was applied to roughly 0.5 to 1 ug RNA. TCRdb used MiXCR to reprocess the immunoSEQ multiplex PCR reads, holding one entry per CDR3 protein. The sample records 170,000 or so distinct CDR3 sequences, around 96% being singletons. The data were taken from a study of CD8 T cells in Susac syndrome. In the study overall: When blood was drawn, the patients with Susac syndrome were therapy-naive, on corticosteroids, or on intravenous immunoglobulin alone.

Regarding the study as a whole: Clonal expansion was not seen in any Susac syndrome CD4+ T cell repertoire.

The source material was CD4+ T cells from PBMCs. The sequence came from a human donor with Susac syndrome. The rearrangement joins TRBV29-1 to TRBJ2-1; possibly TRBD1 or TRBD2 for D (5 bases each). The CDR3 spells CSVSQTETTYNEQFF. As DNA, the CDR3 is TGCAGCGTGAGTCAGACAGAGACTACCTACAATGAGCAGTTCTTC.